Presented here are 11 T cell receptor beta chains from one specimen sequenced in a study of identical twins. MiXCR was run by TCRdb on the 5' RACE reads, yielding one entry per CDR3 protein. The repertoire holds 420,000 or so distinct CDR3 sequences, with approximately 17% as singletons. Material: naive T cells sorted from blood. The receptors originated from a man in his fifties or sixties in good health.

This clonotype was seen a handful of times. The CDR3, as DNA: TGTGCCAGCAGCCCCTCCCCCTCCGGGACGTGGGGTGGCTACACCTTC. It codes for CASSPSPSGTWGGYTF. The rearrangement joins TRBV7-2 to TRBJ1-2; TRBD1 might be the D (5 bases). Germline lookup yields CDR1 SGHTA and CDR2 FQGNSA. The CDR3 runs 16 residues. V was trimmed by 5 bases and J by 7 bases, leaving 23 bases between them. The complete variable domain, with remaining parts taken from reference TRBV7-2 and TRBJ1-2, reads GAGVSQSPSNKVTEKGKDVELRCDPISGHTALYWYRQSLGQGLEFLIYFQGNSAPDKSGLPSDRFSAERTGGSVSTLTIQRTQQEDSAVYLCASSPSPSGTWGGYTFGSGTRLTVV.

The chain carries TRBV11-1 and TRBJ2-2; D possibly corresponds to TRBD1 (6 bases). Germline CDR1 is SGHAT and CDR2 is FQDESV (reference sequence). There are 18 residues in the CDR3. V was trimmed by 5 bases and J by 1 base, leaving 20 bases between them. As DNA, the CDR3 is TGTGCCAGCAGCCGCGAATCAGGGGAGAGAAGGAACACCGGGGAGCTGTTTTTT. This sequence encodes CASSRESGERRNTGELFF.

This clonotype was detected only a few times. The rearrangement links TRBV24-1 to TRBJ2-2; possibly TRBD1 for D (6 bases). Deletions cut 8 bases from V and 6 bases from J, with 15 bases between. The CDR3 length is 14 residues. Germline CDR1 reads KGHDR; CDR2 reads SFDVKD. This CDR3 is CATKSGDRPGELFF. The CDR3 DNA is TGTGCCACCAAATCAGGGGACCGCCCCGGGGAGCTGTTTTTT.

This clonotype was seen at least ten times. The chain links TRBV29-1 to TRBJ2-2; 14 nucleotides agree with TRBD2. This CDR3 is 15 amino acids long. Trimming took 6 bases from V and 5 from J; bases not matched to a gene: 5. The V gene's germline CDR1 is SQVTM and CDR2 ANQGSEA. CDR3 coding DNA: TGCAGCGTGGAGGGACTAGCGGGAGCGACCGGGGAGCTGTTTTTT. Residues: CSVEGLAGATGELFF.

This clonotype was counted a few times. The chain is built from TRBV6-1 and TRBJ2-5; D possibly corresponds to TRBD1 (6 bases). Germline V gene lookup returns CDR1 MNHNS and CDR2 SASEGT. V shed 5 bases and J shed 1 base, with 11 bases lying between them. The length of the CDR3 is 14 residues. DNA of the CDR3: TGTGCCAGCAGTCCGGACAGATTCCAAGAGACCCAGTACTTC. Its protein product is CASSPDRFQETQYF.

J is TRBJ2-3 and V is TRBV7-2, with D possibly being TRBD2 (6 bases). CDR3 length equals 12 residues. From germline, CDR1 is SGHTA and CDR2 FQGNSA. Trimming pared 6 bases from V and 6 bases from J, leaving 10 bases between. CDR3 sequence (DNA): TGTGCCAGCAGGGCGGGAATGGATACGCAGTATTTT. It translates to CASRAGMDTQYF.

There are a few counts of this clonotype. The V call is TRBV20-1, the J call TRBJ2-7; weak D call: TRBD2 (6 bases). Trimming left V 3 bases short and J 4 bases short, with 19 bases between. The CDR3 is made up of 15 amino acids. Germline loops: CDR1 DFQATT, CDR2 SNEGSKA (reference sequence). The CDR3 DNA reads TGCAGTGCTAGCGGGGGTGATATCTGGGGATACGAGCAGTACTTC. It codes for CSASGGDIWGYEQYF.

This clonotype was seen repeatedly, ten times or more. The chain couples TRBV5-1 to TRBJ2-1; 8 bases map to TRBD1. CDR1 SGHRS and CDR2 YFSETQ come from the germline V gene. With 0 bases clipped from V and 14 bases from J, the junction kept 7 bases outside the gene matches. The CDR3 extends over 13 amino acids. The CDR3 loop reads CASSLEDRAPKFF. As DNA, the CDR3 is TGCGCCAGCAGCTTGGAGGACAGGGCGCCAAAGTTCTTC.

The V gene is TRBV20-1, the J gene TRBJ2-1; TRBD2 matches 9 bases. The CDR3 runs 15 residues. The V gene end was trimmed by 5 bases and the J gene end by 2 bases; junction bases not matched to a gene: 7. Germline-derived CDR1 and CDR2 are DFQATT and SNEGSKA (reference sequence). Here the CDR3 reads CSARIAGVPYNEQFF. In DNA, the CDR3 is TGCAGTGCTCGAATAGCGGGAGTCCCCTACAATGAGCAGTTCTTC.

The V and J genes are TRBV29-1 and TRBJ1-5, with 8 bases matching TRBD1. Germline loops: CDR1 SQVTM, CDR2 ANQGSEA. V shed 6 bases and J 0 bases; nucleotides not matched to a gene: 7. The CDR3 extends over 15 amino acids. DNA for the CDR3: TGCAGCGTGACGACAGGGGATAATAGCAATCAGCCCCAGCATTTT. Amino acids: CSVTTGDNSNQPQHF.

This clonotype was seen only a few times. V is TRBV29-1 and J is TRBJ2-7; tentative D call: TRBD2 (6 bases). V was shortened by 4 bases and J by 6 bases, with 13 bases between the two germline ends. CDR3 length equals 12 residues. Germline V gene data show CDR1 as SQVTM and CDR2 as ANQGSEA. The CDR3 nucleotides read TGCAGCGTTGTACAGGCGGGGAGCGAGCAGTACTTC. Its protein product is CSVVQAGSEQYF.